The rows below give T cell receptor beta chains drawn from one sample of a study of control samples from healthy donors and cancer patients. Method: immunoSEQ multiplex PCR; TCRdb's copy keeps in-frame clones and lacks some. Counted here are tens of thousands of clones, roughly 88% occurring once; the ten biggest clones make up roughly 3.8%. Sequences were obtained from blood. The receptors derive from a man aged 50 to 60 in good health. Each CDR3 is given with its conserved first and last residue. The order of the fields is J gene, V gene, D gene, clone size, CDR3 protein, CDR3 DNA. The D gene is left open where the match is weak. The size entry is marked missing in some rows and otherwise reads once, few, many or a size class.

>TRBJ1-3|TRBV7-8|NA|NA
CASSFGVNTIYF
TGTGCCAGCAGCTTCGGGGTAAACACCATATATTTT
>TRBJ1-6|TRBV30|NA|once
CAWSGTGISLDGSPLHF
TGTGCCTGGAGTGGGACGGGCATCTCCCTCGACGGTTCACCCCTCCACTTT
>TRBJ1-3|TRBV30|NA|NA
CAWSTGHRNTIYF
TGTGCCTGGAGTACCGGACACAGAAACACCATATATTTT
>TRBJ1-2|TRBV7-2|NA|NA
CASSFESWESRHYGYTF
TGTGCCAGCAGCTTCGAGAGCTGGGAAAGCCGTCACTATGGCTACACCTTC
>TRBJ2-2|TRBV28|TRBD2|NA
CASGGLAGVTGELFF
TGTGCCAGCGGGGGACTAGCGGGAGTCACCGGGGAGCTGTTTTTT
>TRBJ2-3|TRBV4-3|NA|NA
CASSPTPGGTDTQYF
TGCGCCAGCAGCCCGACCCCAGGGGGCACAGATACGCAGTATTTT
>TRBJ2-1|TRBV2|TRBD2|few
CASSEAASGYNEQFF
TGTGCCAGCAGTGAAGCGGCTAGCGGCTACAATGAGCAGTTCTTC
>TRBJ2-1|TRBV7-2|NA|NA
CASSPLTTPSYNEQFF
TGTGCCAGCAGCCCCCTGACTACCCCCTCCTACAATGAGCAGTTCTTC
>TRBJ2-1|TRBV9|NA|NA
CASSVTGWGNEQFF
TGTGCCAGCAGCGTAACGGGTTGGGGCAATGAGCAGTTCTTC
>TRBJ2-3|TRBV10-3|NA|NA
CAISPSASTDTQYF
TGTGCCATCAGTCCGAGCGCCTCAACAGATACGCAGTATTTT